The next 12 T cell receptor beta chains were all read from a single sample in a study of blood T cell repertoires in COVID-19. Produced via immunoSEQ multiplex PCR; TCRdb's table is partial and in-frame only. The sample records a few hundred thousand clones, about 90% being singletons. The sample was PBMCs or T cells enriched from blood (not recorded which). The receptors come from a woman aged 18-29 years with acute COVID-19.

The genes are TRBV6-5 and TRBJ1-3; D is possibly TRBD1 (5 bases). The V end lost 7 bases, the J end lost 2 bases, and 12 bases lay between the germline ends. Germline CDR1 and CDR2: MNHEY and SVGAGI. The CDR3 contains 14 residues. The CDR3 here is CASTAQGAGNTIYF. In DNA form, the CDR3 reads TGTGCCAGCACGGCGCAGGGCGCTGGAAACACCATATATTTT.

The rearrangement joins TRBV27 to TRBJ1-2, with D uncertain. Trimming shortened V by 6 bases and J by 4 bases, and 21 bases separated the two germline ends. Germline V gene data show CDR1 as MNHEY and CDR2 as SMNVEV (reference sequence). The CDR3 length is 16 residues. CDR3 DNA: TGTGCCAGCAGCTTAGGCCCCCTCACAGTAGGCTATGGCTACACCTTC. Its translation is CASSLGPLTVGYGYTF.

The V call is TRBV25-1, the J call TRBJ1-1; D perhaps matches TRBD1 (6 bases). From germline, CDR1 is MGHDK and CDR2 SYGVNS. CDR3 size: 13 residues. Trimming took off 6 bases at V and 1 base at J, with 9 bases between the two ends. The CDR3 sequence: CASRHRANTEAFF. The CDR3, as DNA: TGTGCCAGCAGACACAGGGCGAACACTGAAGCTTTCTTT.

J is TRBJ2-2 and V is TRBV7-9; D may be TRBD1 (5 bases). The CDR3 covers 16 residues. The germline V gene encodes CDR1 SEHNR and CDR2 FQNEAQ (reference sequence). Trimming took 2 bases from V and 0 from J, leaving 10 bases between them. For the CDR3, the DNA is TGTGCCAGCAGCTTAAGGGGTAATGCGAACACCGGGGAGCTGTTTTTT. Protein product: CASSLRGNANTGELFF.

This clone has only one observation. The rearrangement joins TRBV28 to TRBJ1-2, with 7 bases aligning to TRBD1. The trim removed 5 bases at V and 4 bases at J, leaving 1 base unmatched. The germline V gene has CDR1 MDHEN and CDR2 SYDVKM. This CDR3 spans 12 amino acids. The CDR3 region is CASSRQGYGYTF. In DNA, the CDR3 is TGTGCCAGCAGTAGACAGGGCTATGGCTACACCTTC.

The chain employs TRBV28 and TRBJ1-5; 12 nucleotides align to TRBD1. This CDR3 has 15 residues. In germline, CDR1 is MDHEN, CDR2 SYDVKM. With V trimmed by 6 bases and J by 5 bases, 5 bases remained unmatched. In nucleotides, the CDR3 is TGTGCCAGCAGCTTCGGGACAGGGGGCGATCAGCCCCAGCATTTT. The encoded protein is CASSFGTGGDQPQHF.

This chain uses TRBV7-9 with TRBJ2-7, with 9 bases that match TRBD1. This CDR3 comprises 15 residues. Germline assignment: CDR1 SEHNR and CDR2 FQNEAQ (reference sequence). Germline trimming cut 6 bases from V and 3 bases from J; bases unmatched to any gene: 9. The CDR3 bases are TGTGCCAGCAGTTCGGACAGGGGTAAAAGCTACGAGCAGTACTTC. Translation: CASSSDRGKSYEQYF.

V is TRBV7-9 and J is TRBJ2-1, with 9 bases matching TRBD2. The germline CDR1 and CDR2 sequences are SEHNR and FQNEAQ (reference sequence). With V trimmed by 8 bases and J by 0 bases, 5 bases remained unmatched. CDR3 length: 15 amino acids. For the CDR3, the DNA is TGTGCCAGCGGGGTTAGCGGGGGCTCCTACAATGAGCAGTTCTTC. As protein: CASGVSGGSYNEQFF.

CDR3 region: CASSESGAQPQHF. In nucleotides, the CDR3 is TGCGCCAGCAGTGAGTCAGGGGCTCAGCCCCAGCATTTT. The chain combines TRBV10-2 with TRBJ1-5; perhaps TRBD1 as D (5 bases). CDR1 is WSHSY and CDR2 is SAAADI in the germline V gene. Trimming took 0 bases from V and 6 from J, leaving 6 bases between them. This CDR3 is built from 13 residues.

The chain has TRBV6-5 and TRBJ2-7; 8 bases are shared with TRBD1. This CDR3 is built from 15 residues. The ends lost 7 bases at V and 0 bases at J; junction bases unmatched: 8. The germline V gene has CDR1 MNHEY and CDR2 SVGAGI. The DNA for the CDR3 is TGTGCCAGCAAGAGGGACAGGACCCTCTCCTACGAGCAGTACTTC. It codes for CASKRDRTLSYEQYF.

As to this clone: The junction shows a germline mismatch at one end, possibly a read error. V usage is TRBV5-1 and J usage is TRBJ2-7; 12 bases align to TRBD1. Germline V gene data show CDR1 as SGHRS and CDR2 as YFSETQ. This CDR3 contains 16 residues. CDR3 sequence: CASSLGIPGQGAASHF. The DNA for the CDR3 is TGCGCCAGCAGCTTGGGGATTCCGGGACAGGGGGCTGCTAGTCACTTC.

The chain combines TRBV5-1 with TRBJ1-2; D is possibly TRBD1 (5 bases). The CDR3 is made up of 15 amino acids. V lost 6 bases, J lost 4 bases, and 19 bases lay in between. CDR1 and CDR2 (germline): SGHRS, YFSETQ. The CDR3 DNA reads as TGCGCCAGCATGATTGGATACGACAGAGCCTATGGCTACACCTTC. Amino acids: CASMIGYDRAYGYTF.